The clone carrying this T cell receptor beta chain was found once. Its antigen is unknown. The table came from immunoSEQ multiplex PCR; TCRdb's copy has only in-frame clones and leaves some out. The table lists over 55,000 clones, around 94% of them singletons, with 15% to 17% in the top ten. The data stem from a study of OX40 agonist ivuxolimab in advanced cancers. The cohort excluded patients with autoimmune disease history or systemic immunosuppression. Overall study results and limits: At doses 0.1 to 3.0 mg/kg, CD4+ and CD8+ clones expanded. No determination was made of the antigen specificity of the expanded peripheral T cells. Relatively little clonal expansion, among the lowest observed, appeared in partial responders at 0.1-3.0 mg/kg.

The source is an adult with an advanced solid tumor such as melanoma, head and neck, liver or kidney cancer. This material consisted of CD4+ or CD8+ T cells sorted from blood, taken in a trial of the OX40 agonist ivuxolimab.

CDR3 sequence: CASSTPGQGRVGYTF. The CDR3 DNA reads TGTGCCAGCAGTACACCGGGACAGGGGAGGGTTGGCTACACCTTC. This chain joins TRBV6-5 and TRBJ1-2; 10 nucleotides agree with TRBD1. Germline V CDR1 and CDR2: MNHEY, SVGAGI. The CDR3 runs to 15 residues. V was clipped by 5 bases and J by 7 bases; unmatched bases: 10.